The 32 T cell receptor beta chains in this list originate from one sample, sequenced in a study of blood T cell repertoires in COVID-19. The repertoire was sequenced with immunoSEQ multiplex PCR; TCRdb's copy has only in-frame clones and lacks some. Here the sample spans about 110,000 clones, over 75% being singletons. The sample consisted of peripheral blood. The receptors originated from a woman older than 75 with active or convalescent COVID-19.

On this clone: The sample carries other DNA sequences with the same CDR3. The chain combines TRBV2 with TRBJ1-1; the D is unclear. The V gene lost 1 base and the J gene lost 4 bases, with 7 bases spanning the gap. Germline-derived CDR1 and CDR2 are SNHLY and FYNNEI. The CDR3 has 13 amino acids. The CDR3 here is CASSEERGTEAFF. The CDR3 DNA follows: TGTGCCAGCAGTGAAGAGCGGGGCACTGAAGCTTTCTTT.

This clone came up a few times. This chain connects TRBV13 to TRBJ2-7; D is possibly TRBD2 (5 bases). The germline V gene has CDR1 PRHDT and CDR2 FYEKMQ (reference sequence). The V end was cut by 5 bases, the J end by 2 bases, with 16 bases between. This CDR3 region has 15 residues. The CDR3 protein is CASSEGAPGAYEQYF. The CDR3, as DNA: TGTGCCAGCAGCGAGGGCGCGCCTGGGGCCTACGAGCAGTACTTC.

The chain joins TRBV18 to TRBJ2-5, with TRBD1 identical over 9 bases. Trimming removed 2 bases from V and 5 bases from J; junction bases left unmatched: 6. The CDR3 is made up of 15 amino acids. Germline assignment: CDR1 KGHSH and CDR2 LQKENI. CDR3 protein: CASSPLTGGYETQYF. The CDR3 DNA reads as TGTGCCAGCTCACCATTAACAGGGGGCTATGAGACCCAGTACTTC.

The chain couples TRBV9 to TRBJ1-3, with TRBD1 as a possible D gene (5 bases). From germline, CDR1 is SGDLS and CDR2 YYNGEE. V lost 4 bases, J lost 0 bases, and 11 bases lay in between. The CDR3 contains 15 residues. The CDR3 here is CASSPGIFSGNTIYF. The CDR3, as DNA: TGTGCCAGCAGCCCAGGGATTTTCTCTGGAAACACCATATATTTT.

This clone was seen just once. The rearrangement links TRBV4-3 to TRBJ2-7; TRBD2 agrees at 7 bases. CDR1 LGHNA and CDR2 YSLEER come from the germline V gene. The CDR3 has 20 residues. Trimming cost V 0 bases and J 1 base; bases outside gene matches: 18. The CDR3 DNA follows: TGCGCCAGCAGCCAAGATGCCTTAGGACTAGTCTCTCTCATTTCCTACGAGCAGTACTTC. It specifies CASSQDALGLVSLISYEQYF.

This clone showed up just a few times. This chain links TRBV30 with TRBJ1-1, with a weak D call TRBD1 (5 bases). Looked up from germline, CDR1 is GTSNPN and CDR2 is SVGIG (reference sequence). This CDR3 has 15 residues. V shed 8 bases and J shed 1 base, with 20 bases lying between them. The CDR3 region has the DNA TGTGCCGGATATTCTCGGGGACTCTGGAACACTGAAGCTTTCTTT. Translation gives CAGYSRGLWNTEAFF.

The rearrangement links TRBV14 to TRBJ1-6; TRBD1 might be the D (5 bases). This CDR3 is built from 13 residues. Germline assignment: CDR1 SGHDN and CDR2 FVKESK. Trimming took 0 bases from V and 13 from J, leaving 10 bases between them. The CDR3 sequence: CASSQDDRLPLHF. The DNA for the CDR3 is TGTGCCAGCAGCCAAGATGACAGACTCCCCCTCCACTTT.

The rearrangement joins TRBV30 to TRBJ1-1; TRBD1 agrees at 9 bases. Germline V gene lookup returns CDR1 GTSNPN and CDR2 SVGIG (reference sequence). V was clipped by 3 bases and J by 6 bases; unmatched bases: 14. This CDR3 is built from 16 residues. CDR3 sequence: CAWRYRGPGGRAEAFF. The CDR3 DNA sequence: TGTGCCTGGAGGTACAGGGGGCCCGGGGGGAGGGCTGAAGCTTTCTTT.

V and J are TRBV12-3 or TRBV12-4 and TRBJ1-4; 7 nucleotides match TRBD1. CDR3 length: 12 residues. Trimming at V came to 7 bases and at J to 11 bases, leaving 7 bases not matched to a gene. The CDR3 DNA reads TGTGCCAGCATGGTGTCAGGGGGGAAACTGTTTTTT. Translation gives CASMVSGGKLFF.

This clone was observed a single time. The V and J genes are TRBV27 and TRBJ2-5; 7 bases are shared with TRBD2. Germline CDR1 MNHEY, CDR2 SMNVEV (reference sequence). The CDR3 has 16 amino acids. Trimming cost V 0 bases and J 3 bases; bases outside gene matches: 7. In nucleotides, the CDR3 is TGTGCCAGCAGTTTATCCTTGACTAGCTTCAAAGAGACCCAGTACTTC. Translated, it gives CASSLSLTSFKETQYF.

V is TRBV9 and J is TRBJ2-1, with a weak D call TRBD2 (6 bases). The CDR3 is 17 amino acids. Trimming removed 0 bases from V and 7 bases from J, with 20 bases in between. Looked up from germline, CDR1 is SGDLS and CDR2 is YYNGEE. Written as DNA, the CDR3 is TGTGCCAGCAGCGTAGCGGTTAGGCAGGGAGGTCGGAATGAGCAGTTCTTC. Residues: CASSVAVRQGGRNEQFF. Based on the CDR3 plus reference TRBV9 and TRBJ2-1, the full variable domain is DSGVTQTPKHLITATGQRVTLRCSPRSGDLSVYWYQQSLDQGLQFLIQYYNGEERAKGNILERFSAQQFPDLHSELNLSSLELGDSALYFCASSVAVRQGGRNEQFFGPGTRLTVL.

This clone was found a few times. V is TRBV10-1 and J is TRBJ2-7; weak D call: TRBD2 (6 bases). The CDR3 is 16 amino acids. Germline assignment: CDR1 WNHNN and CDR2 SYGVQD (reference sequence). Trimming removed 6 bases at V and 4 bases at J, with 22 bases between. CDR3 in amino acids: CASRLIREPRWYEQYF. The CDR3 coding sequence is TGCGCCAGCAGACTTATCCGGGAGCCACGTTGGTACGAGCAGTACTTC.

V and J are TRBV18 and TRBJ2-7, with D maybe TRBD2 (5 bases). Per germline, CDR1 KGHSH and CDR2 LQKENI. The CDR3 length is 17 residues. V gave up 5 bases and J gave up 3 bases, with 23 bases separating them. CDR3 nucleotides: TGTGCCAGCTCAACAGCACGGGAAACGGCAGGCCACTACGAGCAGTACTTC. It encodes CASSTARETAGHYEQYF. Full variable domain (outside the CDR3, taken from reference TRBV18 and TRBJ2-7): NAGVMQNPRHLVRRRGQEARLRCSPMKGHSHVYWYRQLPEEGLKFMVYLQKENIIDESGMPKERFSAEFPKEGPSILRIQQVVRGDSAAYFCASSTARETAGHYEQYFGPGTRLTVT.

The CDR3 reads CASSLAAGFSAEQFF. The CDR3 DNA reads as TGTGCCAGCAGCTTGGCCGCGGGGTTTAGCGCCGAGCAGTTCTTC. The chain is built from TRBV5-8 and TRBJ2-1; tentative D call: TRBD2 (6 bases). The CDR3 spans 15 residues. CDR1 and CDR2 (germline): SGHTS, YDEGEE. Between the trimmed V and J ends, which lost 0 bases and 10 bases, there was a span of 17 bases.

The V and J genes are TRBV4-2 and TRBJ1-1; tentatively, D is TRBD1 (5 bases). Trimming took 2 bases from V and 2 from J, leaving 18 bases between them. This CDR3 contains 17 residues. The germline V gene has CDR1 LGHNA and CDR2 YNFKEQ. CDR3 in amino acids: CASSQHRRGVINTEAFF. The CDR3 region has the DNA TGTGCCAGCAGCCAACACCGGCGGGGGGTTATTAACACTGAAGCTTTCTTT.

This clone has only one observation. The V gene is TRBV2, the J gene TRBJ1-6, with unresolved D. V lost 5 bases and J lost 10, with 15 bases in between. Germline CDR1 reads SNHLY; CDR2 reads FYNNEI. The CDR3 covers 14 residues. The chain's CDR3 is CASSTTGGMSPLHF. The CDR3 DNA follows: TGTGCCAGCAGTACCACCGGAGGGATGTCACCCCTCCACTTT.

This chain joins TRBV6-2 or TRBV6-3 and TRBJ2-4, with a possible D match to TRBD2 (6 bases). The CDR3 runs 16 residues. Between the trimmed V and J ends, which lost 6 bases and 0 bases, there was a span of 15 bases. CDR1 MNHEY and CDR2 SVGEGT come from the germline V gene. CDR3 region: CASSRDKGLAKNIQYF. The CDR3 DNA is TGTGCCAGCAGCCGCGATAAGGGACTAGCCAAAAACATTCAGTACTTC.

This clone was picked up one time. The rearrangement links TRBV5-1 to TRBJ1-1, with D uncertain. This CDR3 has 15 residues. CDR1 is SGHRS and CDR2 is YFSETQ in the germline V gene. V gave up 1 base and J gave up 3 bases, with 13 bases separating them. The CDR3 is CASSLPGSRDTEAFF. CDR3 DNA sequence: TGCGCCAGCAGCTTGCCCGGGTCTCGGGACACTGAAGCTTTCTTT.

In DNA form, the CDR3 reads TGTGCCAGCAGCTTAAGTATAGCGGCGAACACCGGGGAGCTGTTTTTT. It encodes CASSLSIAANTGELFF. The V gene is TRBV7-8, the J gene TRBJ2-2; possible D gene TRBD2, 6 bases. Germline CDR1 SGHVS, CDR2 FQNEAQ. The CDR3 covers 16 residues. The germline V and J ends were trimmed by 2 bases and 0 bases, with 10 bases remaining between them. Based on the CDR3 plus reference TRBV7-8 and TRBJ2-2, the full variable domain is GAGVSQSPRYKVAKRGQDVALRCDPISGHVSLFWYQQALGQGPEFLTYFQNEAQLDKSGLPSDRFFAERPEGSVSTLKIQRTQQEDSAVYLCASSLSIAANTGELFFGEGSRLTVL.

The chain joins TRBV28 to TRBJ2-3; D not certain. The germline V and J ends were trimmed by 2 bases and 6 bases, with 9 bases remaining between them. This CDR3 contains 13 residues. The germline gives CDR1 MDHEN, CDR2 SYDVKM. The CDR3 sequence is CASSLPISDTQYF. The CDR3, as DNA: TGTGCCAGCAGTTTACCCATTTCCGATACGCAGTATTTT.

This clone was seen a few times. The chain links TRBV20-1 to TRBJ2-4; 7 bases match TRBD2. J gave up 4 bases and V 7 bases, and 1 base lay outside the gene matches. CDR3 length: 11 amino acids. The germline V gene has CDR1 DFQATT and CDR2 SNEGSKA (reference sequence). The CDR3 is CSVLAKNIQYF. The CDR3 nucleotides are TGCAGTGTACTAGCGAAAAACATTCAGTACTTC.

The chain carries TRBV5-6 and TRBJ1-1, with D possibly matching TRBD1 (6 bases). V was shortened by 0 bases and J by 2 bases, with 11 bases between the two germline ends. From germline, CDR1 is SGHDT and CDR2 YYEEEE. This CDR3 has 15 amino acids. This CDR3 reads CASSLGGQSNTEAFF. The CDR3 DNA reads TGTGCCAGCAGCTTGGGCGGACAGAGTAACACTGAAGCTTTCTTT. Variable domain in full (rest from reference TRBV5-6 and TRBJ1-1): DAGVTQSPTHLIKTRGQQVTLRCSPKSGHDTVSWYQQALGQGPQFIFQYYEEEERQRGNFPDRFSGHQFPNYSSELNVNALLLGDSALYLCASSLGGQSNTEAFFGQGTRLTVV.

In this sample, this clone turned up once. This chain links TRBV28 with TRBJ1-1, with D possibly TRBD1 on 6 matching bases. The germline CDR1 and CDR2 sequences are MDHEN and SYDVKM. This CDR3 comprises 16 residues. V lost 10 bases, J lost 1 base, and 22 bases lay in between. The CDR3 region has the DNA TGTGCCATCCAGGGGCGCAGGGGCGCAAAGAACACTGAAGCTTTCTTT. Amino acids: CAIQGRRGAKNTEAFF.

V gene TRBV28 combines with J gene TRBJ2-3; the match to TRBD2 covers 9 bases. V lost 4 bases and J lost 0; bases outside the gene matches: 5. CDR3 length: 16 residues. Germline V gene sequence: CDR1 MDHEN, CDR2 SYDVKM. The CDR3: CASSSASGTSTDTQYF. DNA of the CDR3: TGTGCCAGCAGTTCTGCTAGCGGGACGAGCACAGATACGCAGTATTTT. The full variable domain, completed using reference TRBV28 and TRBJ2-3, is DVKVTQSSRYLVKRTGEKVFLECVQDMDHENMFWYRQDPGLGLRLIYFSYDVKMKEKGDIPEGYSVSREKKERFSLILESASTNQTSMYLCASSSASGTSTDTQYFGPGTRLTVL.

The chain couples TRBV28 to TRBJ1-2, with a weak D call TRBD1 (5 bases). This CDR3 is built from 14 residues. V was shortened by 5 bases and J by 2 bases, with 12 bases between the two germline ends. CDR1 is MDHEN and CDR2 is SYDVKM in the germline V gene. The CDR3 DNA reads TGTGCCAGCAGTCTCACGACAGCGAACTATGGCTACACCTTC. Amino acids: CASSLTTANYGYTF.

The chain has TRBV5-1 and TRBJ2-5, with 7 bases fitting TRBD1. The CDR3 is 16 amino acids. J lost 5 bases, V lost 4 bases, and 14 bases had no gene match. CDR1 and CDR2 (germline): SGHRS, YFSETQ. The CDR3 sequence: CASSPGQATSAETQYF. The CDR3 region has the DNA TGCGCCAGCAGCCCTGGACAGGCGACCTCGGCGGAGACCCAGTACTTC.

The chain has TRBV24-1 and TRBJ2-1, with TRBD2 identical over 8 bases. V trimming: 4 bases; J trimming: 8 bases; junction bases outside the gene matches: 6. The length of the CDR3 is 14 residues. Germline V gives CDR1 KGHDR, CDR2 SFDVKD. CDR3 bases: TGTGCCACCAGTGACACCGGGAGGGTTGATGAGCAGTTCTTC. Translating gives CATSDTGRVDEQFF.

V usage is TRBV2 and J usage is TRBJ2-7, with D possibly TRBD2 on 6 matching bases. Germline values: CDR1 SNHLY, CDR2 FYNNEI. V was clipped by 5 bases and J by 0 bases, with 8 bases between them. The CDR3 consists of 13 residues. The CDR3: CASSRDSSYEQYF. Here the CDR3 DNA reads TGTGCCAGCAGTAGGGACTCCTCCTACGAGCAGTACTTC.

Only one count was recorded for this clone. The chain has TRBV5-8 and TRBJ2-5; D is ambiguous. Germline loops: CDR1 SGHTS, CDR2 YDEGEE. Trimming took off 4 bases at V and 0 bases at J, with 10 bases between the two ends. The CDR3 consists of 14 residues. DNA for the CDR3: TGTGCCAGCAGCCCACGACTGTACCAAGAGACCCAGTACTTC. Its translation is CASSPRLYQETQYF.

CDR3 loop: CASTKQGAHTEAFF. The CDR3 DNA sequence: TGTGCCAGCACCAAACAGGGGGCGCACACTGAAGCTTTCTTT. The V call is TRBV7-2, the J call TRBJ1-1, with TRBD1 matching over 9 bases. The V gene's germline CDR1 is SGHTA and CDR2 FQGNSA. J was trimmed by 3 bases and V by 7 bases; bases with no gene match: 6. This CDR3 spans 14 amino acids.

The chain is built from TRBV7-3 and TRBJ2-1, with D possibly TRBD2 on 5 matching bases. Germline V gene sequence: CDR1 SGHTA, CDR2 FQGTGA. The length of the CDR3 is 12 residues. The ends were cut back, 1 base at V and 10 bases at J, with 8 bases in the middle. CDR3 sequence: CASSLRGGEQFF. CDR3 bases: TGTGCCAGCAGCTTAAGAGGAGGCGAGCAGTTCTTC. Full variable domain (outside the CDR3, taken from reference TRBV7-3 and TRBJ2-1): GAGVSQTPSNKVTEKGKYVELRCDPISGHTALYWYRQSLGQGPEFLIYFQGTGAADDSGLPNDRFFAVRPEGSVSTLKIQRTERGDSAVYLCASSLRGGEQFFGPGTRLTVL.

The rearrangement uses TRBV21-1 and TRBJ1-1; TRBD1, as called in the table, went unchecked against the DNA. TRBV21-1 is an annotated pseudogene. The CDR3 extends over 10 amino acids. CDR3 bases: TGTGCCGGAAGACAGGGGGAAGCTTTCTTT. Translated: CAGRQGEAFF.